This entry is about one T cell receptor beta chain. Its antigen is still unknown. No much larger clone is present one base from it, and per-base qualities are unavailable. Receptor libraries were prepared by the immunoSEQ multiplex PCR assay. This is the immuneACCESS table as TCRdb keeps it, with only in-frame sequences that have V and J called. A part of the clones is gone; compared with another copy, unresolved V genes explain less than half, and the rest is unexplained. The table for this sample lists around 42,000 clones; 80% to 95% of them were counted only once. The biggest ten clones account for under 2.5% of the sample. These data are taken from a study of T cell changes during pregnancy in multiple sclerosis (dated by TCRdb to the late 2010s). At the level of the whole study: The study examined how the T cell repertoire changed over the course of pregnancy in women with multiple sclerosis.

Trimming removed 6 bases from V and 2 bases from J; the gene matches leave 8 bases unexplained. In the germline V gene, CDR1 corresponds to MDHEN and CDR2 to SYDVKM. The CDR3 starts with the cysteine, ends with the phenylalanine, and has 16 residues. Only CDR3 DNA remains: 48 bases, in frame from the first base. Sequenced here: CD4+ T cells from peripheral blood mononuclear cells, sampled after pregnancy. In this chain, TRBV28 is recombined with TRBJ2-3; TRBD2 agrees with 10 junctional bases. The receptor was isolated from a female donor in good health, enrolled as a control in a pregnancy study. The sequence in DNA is TGTGCCAGCAGCTCATATCTAGCGGGGGACACAGATACGCAGTATTTT. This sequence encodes CASSSYLAGDTDTQYF.